A selection of T cell receptor beta chains follows, all from one sample in a study of post-analysis software for immune sequencing data. TCRdb called the PCR reads again in MiXCR, with one record for every CDR3 protein. This table has under 900,000 distinct CDR3 sequences, roughly 50% appearing once. The material sequenced was blood. The source of these receptors is a girl under 18 with multiple sclerosis. The CDR3 runs from the conserved cysteine through the conserved F or W. D genes are given only for firm matches. Rows give clone size only sometimes, using once, few, many, or a class for an expanded clone.

TRBJ2-7	.	15	TRBV7-9	.	CASSFGTGGVGEQYF	TGTGCCAGCAGCTTCGGGACCGGAGGGGTGGGGGAGCAGTACTTC
TRBJ1-2	TRBD1	10	TRBV28	.	CATTGAGYTF	TGTGCCACGACAGGGGCTGGCTACACCTTC
TRBJ1-2	.	16	TRBV20-1	.	CSARGGGQGIDYGYTF	TGCAGTGCTAGAGGAGGGGGACAAGGCATTGACTATGGCTACACCTTC
TRBJ2-5	TRBD2	17	TRBV6-6	few	CASSYSKLAGPPETQYF	TGTGCCAGCAGTTACTCGAAGCTAGCGGGACCCCCAGAGACCCAGTACTTC
TRBJ2-6	.	15	TRBV7-9	.	CASSPRTEWGNVLTF	TGTGCCAGCAGCCCACGGACGGAATGGGGCAACGTCCTGACTTTC
TRBJ1-2	TRBD1	15	TRBV10-3	.	CAIRPGQGEHYGYTF	TGTGCCATCCGACCAGGACAGGGGGAACACTATGGCTACACCTTC
TRBJ2-1	TRBD2	14	TRBV20-1	few	CSARDGLAGDRQFF	TGCAGTGCTAGGGACGGACTAGCGGGAGACCGGCAGTTCTTC
TRBJ2-3	TRBD2	14	TRBV5-1	few	CASNQREGPDTQYF	TGCGCCAGCAATCAGCGGGAGGGCCCAGATACGCAGTATTTT
TRBJ2-1	TRBD1	17	TRBV11-1	.	CASSPGDRAFPYNEQFF	TGTGCCAGCAGCCCGGGGGACAGGGCGTTTCCCTACAATGAGCAGTTCTTC
TRBJ1-2	.	15	TRBV7-9	.	CASSLTTRRDYGYTF	TGTGCCAGCAGCTTAACCACCCGGAGGGACTATGGCTACACCTTC
TRBJ2-1	TRBD2	15	TRBV10-3	.	CAIRGTSGLYNEQFF	TGTGCCATCAGGGGGACTAGCGGACTCTACAATGAGCAGTTCTTC
TRBJ2-5	TRBD2	19	TRBV7-2	.	CASSAPPSGDTRYQETQYF	TGTGCCAGCAGCGCCCCTCCTAGCGGTGATACTAGATACCAAGAGACCCAGTACTTC
TRBJ2-1	.	16	TRBV28	few	CASSSRSELQKNEQFF	TGTGCCAGCAGTTCGAGGTCGGAACTACAGAAGAATGAGCAGTTCTTC
TRBJ1-5	.	13	TRBV20-1	.	CSAATVNNQPQHF	TGCAGTGCGGCGACAGTGAACAATCAGCCCCAGCATTTT
TRBJ2-7	.	14	TRBV7-9	.	CASSLGRGINEQYF	TGTGCCAGCAGCTTGGGCAGGGGTATCAACGAGCAGTACTTC
TRBJ1-2	.	14	TRBV15	.	CATSRAERGYGYTF	TGTGCCACCAGCAGAGCAGAAAGGGGCTATGGCTACACCTTC
TRBJ2-2	.	15	TRBV20-1	.	CRTPWEDCTAGELFF	TGCAGGACGCCTTGGGAGGACTGTACCGCCGGGGAGCTGTTTTTT
TRBJ2-4	.	19	TRBV20-1	few	CSAKGGGGPFLRAKNIQYF	TGCAGTGCTAAGGGGGGCGGTGGGCCCTTTTTGAGGGCCAAAAACATTCAGTACTTC
TRBJ2-1	.	13	TRBV20-1	.	CSASKGPYNEQFF	TGCAGTGCTAGCAAGGGACCATACAATGAGCAGTTCTTC
TRBJ2-3	.	13	TRBV5-1	few	CASSSLSGDTQYF	TGCGCCAGCAGCTCTCTATCCGGAGATACGCAGTATTTT
TRBJ2-5	.	17	TRBV5-6	.	CASSLTRHRGGGETQYF	TGTGCCAGCAGCCTAACCCGGCACAGGGGAGGGGGAGAGACCCAGTACTTC
TRBJ2-6	.	13	TRBV4-2	.	CTSDGGGANVLTF	TGTACCAGCGACGGCGGAGGGGCCAACGTCCTGACTTTC
TRBJ2-1	.	18	TRBV6-5	few	CASSYRAYPGAIYNEQFF	TGTGCCAGCAGTTACAGGGCTTATCCAGGGGCGATCTACAATGAGCAGTTCTTC
TRBJ2-7	TRBD1	15	TRBV6-5	few	CASSYSGRGSHEQYF	TGTGCCAGCAGTTACTCGGGCAGGGGGTCACACGAGCAGTACTTC
TRBJ2-1	.	11	TRBV29-1	few	CSATRFNEQFF	TGCAGCGCAACAAGGTTCAATGAGCAGTTCTTC
TRBJ2-1	.	11	TRBV20-1	.	CSAASEGRQFF	TGCAGTGCCGCTAGCGAGGGGCGGCAGTTCTTC
TRBJ2-7	.	17	TRBV5-1	few	CASSLAPEPRDTYEQYF	TGCGCCAGCAGCTTGGCCCCGGAACCGCGAGACACCTACGAGCAGTACTTC
TRBJ2-7	.	16	TRBV29-1	.	CSARKGQGIGPYEQYF	TGCAGCGCAAGAAAGGGCCAGGGGATAGGTCCCTACGAGCAGTACTTC
TRBJ1-2	.	14	TRBV12-3/TRBV12-4	once	CASSIRRGGSGYTF	TGTGCCAGCAGTATCCGTAGGGGGGGCTCTGGCTACACCTTC
TRBJ2-7	.	14	TRBV7-2	.	CASSPRISSYEQYF	TGTGCCAGCAGCCCACGGATAAGCTCCTACGAGCAGTACTTC
TRBJ2-7	.	15	TRBV5-1	.	CASSLGPSETYEQYF	TGCGCCAGCAGCTTGGGACCCTCAGAAACCTACGAGCAGTACTTC
TRBJ1-4	.	12	TRBV6-1	few	CASSEEREKLFF	TGTGCCAGCAGTGAGGAGAGGGAAAAACTGTTTTTT
TRBJ2-1	.	16	TRBV20-1	few	CSAPGGAGPSYNEQFF	TGCAGTGCCCCAGGGGGGGCGGGGCCGTCCTACAATGAGCAGTTCTTC